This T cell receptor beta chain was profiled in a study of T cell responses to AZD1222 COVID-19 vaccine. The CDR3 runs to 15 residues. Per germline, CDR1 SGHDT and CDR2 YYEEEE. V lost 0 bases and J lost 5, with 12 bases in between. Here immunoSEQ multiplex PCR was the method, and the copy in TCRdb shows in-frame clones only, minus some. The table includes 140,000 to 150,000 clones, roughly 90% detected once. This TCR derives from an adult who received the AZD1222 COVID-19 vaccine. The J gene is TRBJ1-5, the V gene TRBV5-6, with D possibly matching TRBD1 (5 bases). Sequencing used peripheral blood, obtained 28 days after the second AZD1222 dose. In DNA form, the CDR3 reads TGTGCCAGCAGCTTGGCCGGGGGAGGCCATCAGCCCCAGCATTTT. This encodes CASSLAGGGHQPQHF.